This T cell receptor beta chain was sequenced during a study of post-analysis software for immune sequencing data. As for this clonotype: No antigen is known for it.

Presence of unique molecular identifiers characterized the TCR beta cDNA libraries. Some 500,000 cDNA molecules were recovered from an input of 1 to 10 million T cells. From the PCR reads, TCRdb called clonotypes with MiXCR, one entry per CDR3 protein. The table includes about 820,000 distinct CDR3 sequences, about 53% detected once. Germline CDR1 and CDR2: SGHRS and YFSETQ. CDR3 length equals 15 residues. The J segment lost 0 bases and the V segment lost 7 bases, leaving 7 bases of the junction unmatched. Study outcomes and limitations: TRBV5-6, TRBV5-1 and TRBV20-1 were among roughly five TRBV segments more frequent in patients than controls.

The sample comprised blood. The clonotype comes from a girl aged 5 to 17 with multiple sclerosis. This chain joins TRBV5-1 and TRBJ2-1, with TRBD2 matching 7 bases. CDR3 DNA sequence: TGCGCCAGCGGGGAGGGCGGGACCTCCTACAATGAGCAGTTCTTC. It codes for CASGEGGTSYNEQFF.